This passage covers 12 T cell receptor beta chains from one sample sequenced in a study of cytomegalovirus exposure and HLA in healthy donors. The PCR ran on 60 Vbeta and 13 Jbeta primers. Here immunoSEQ multiplex PCR was the method, and the copy in TCRdb shows in-frame clones only, minus some. This sample has 110,000 or so clones, with roughly 70% found just once. The sample comprised PBMCs. Every receptor here comes from a woman in her 50s in good health and CMV-seropositive.

The V gene is TRBV7-8, the J gene TRBJ1-2; no reliable D call. V was trimmed by 5 bases and J by 8 bases, leaving 18 bases between them. The CDR3 loop spans 14 amino acids. CDR1 is SGHVS, CDR2 FQNEAQ, per germline. This CDR3 reads CASSGRSLWPGYTF. The CDR3 DNA follows: TGTGCCAGCAGCGGTCGGAGTCTGTGGCCCGGCTACACCTTC.

CDR3 in amino acids: CASSLPYSDSPLHF. CDR3 nucleotide sequence: TGCGCCAGCAGCCTACCTTATTCGGATTCACCCCTCCACTTT. This rearrangement joins TRBV10-2 to TRBJ1-6; D is ambiguous. From germline, CDR1 is WSHSY and CDR2 SAAADI. The germline V and J ends were trimmed by 6 bases and 8 bases, with 14 bases remaining between them. The CDR3 consists of 14 residues.

The CDR3 nucleotides read TGTGCCAGCAGTGATATTATTAAAACAGGGATTTATGGCTACACCTTC. Encoded protein: CASSDIIKTGIYGYTF. The chain links TRBV6-1 to TRBJ1-2; tentative D call: TRBD1 (6 bases). Germline V lookup: CDR1 MNHNS, CDR2 SASEGT. The V and J ends lost 3 bases and 5 bases respectively, with 19 bases between them. The CDR3 contains 16 residues.

This rearrangement joins TRBV18 to TRBJ1-1; D is unclear. Trimming removed 0 bases at V and 1 base at J, with 6 bases between. The CDR3 is 14 residues long. The germline gives CDR1 KGHSH, CDR2 LQKENI. CDR3 amino acids: CASSPPNGNTEAFF. CDR3 sequence (DNA): TGTGCCAGCTCACCACCGAACGGGAACACTGAAGCTTTCTTT.

This chain joins TRBV5-1 and TRBJ2-2, with D uncertain. From germline, CDR1 is SGHRS and CDR2 YFSETQ. Trimming took off 1 base at V and 0 bases at J, with 10 bases between the two ends. The length of the CDR3 is 16 residues. CDR3 DNA: TGCGCCAGCAGCTTGTTCGGCGGTTCGAACACCGGGGAGCTGTTTTTT. Amino acids: CASSLFGGSNTGELFF.

This sequence joins TRBV27 and TRBJ2-5; 7 nucleotides line up with TRBD2. With 6 bases clipped from V and 2 bases from J, the junction kept 9 bases outside the gene matches. The CDR3 is made up of 15 amino acids. The germline V gene encodes CDR1 MNHEY and CDR2 SMNVEV (reference sequence). CDR3 bases: TGTGCCAGCAGAAATGAAGCGGGAAGGCAAGAGACCCAGTACTTC. It translates to CASRNEAGRQETQYF.

The chain is built from TRBV28 and TRBJ1-1; tentative D call: TRBD1 (5 bases). The CDR3 length is 18 residues. Germline V CDR1 and CDR2: MDHEN, SYDVKM. V was trimmed by 5 bases and J by 3 bases, leaving 25 bases between them. Here the CDR3 DNA reads TGTGCCAGCAGTCCGGCGGGGCAGGGTCAACTTGGGGACACTGAAGCTTTCTTT. Protein product: CASSPAGQGQLGDTEAFF.

This clone came up once. CDR3 loop: CASRYTDTQYF. CDR3 in DNA: TGTGCCAGTAGATATACAGATACGCAGTATTTT. This chain connects TRBV19 to TRBJ2-3; D remains unclear. This CDR3 spans 11 amino acids. V lost 6 bases to trimming and J lost 3 bases, with 4 bases between them. CDR1 is LNHDA and CDR2 is SQIVND in the germline V gene (reference sequence).

A note on this clone: Distinct nucleotide sequences in the sample also encode this CDR3. This chain joins TRBV4-1 and TRBJ1-4; D possibly corresponds to TRBD1 (6 bases). Germline CDR1 MGHRA, CDR2 YSYEKL. The CDR3 is made up of 17 amino acids. Trimming pared 0 bases from V and 7 bases from J, leaving 18 bases between. Written as DNA, the CDR3 is TGCGCCAGCAGCCAAGACAGAGTAGGACAGATCCTTGAAAAACTGTTTTTT. It yields the protein CASSQDRVGQILEKLFF.

This chain connects TRBV11-1 to TRBJ2-7, with D possibly TRBD2 on 6 matching bases. V was shortened by 0 bases and J by 2 bases, with 14 bases between the two germline ends. The CDR3 loop spans 16 amino acids. Germline CDR1 reads SGHAT; CDR2 reads FQDESV (reference sequence). Here the CDR3 DNA reads TGTGCCAGCAGCTTAGCGATAGCGGCACTTACCTACGAGCAGTACTTC. Protein sequence: CASSLAIAALTYEQYF. Full variable domain (missing parts from reference TRBV11-1 and TRBJ2-7): EAEVAQSPRYKITEKSQAVAFWCDPISGHATLYWYRQILGQGPELLVQFQDESVVDDSQLPKDRFSAERLKGVDSTLKIQPAELGDSAMYLCASSLAIAALTYEQYFGPGTRLTVT.

The chain combines TRBV27 with TRBJ2-1; 14 bases are shared with TRBD2. The CDR3 spans 16 residues. Trimming took 3 bases from V and 6 from J; bases not matched to a gene: 4. Germline assignment: CDR1 MNHEY and CDR2 SMNVEV (reference sequence). This CDR3 is CASSLTSGRASNEQFF. The DNA for the CDR3 is TGTGCCAGCAGTTTGACTAGCGGGAGGGCTTCCAATGAGCAGTTCTTC.

This chain links TRBV7-9 with TRBJ1-3; TRBD1 is a possible D gene (6 bases). V lost 1 base and J 4 bases, leaving 17 bases between the germline ends. CDR1 and CDR2 from the germline V gene are SEHNR and FQNEAQ (reference sequence). The CDR3 consists of 17 residues. CDR3 bases: TGTGCCAGCAGCTTAGTGGCAGGGGCACACGCCGGAAACACCATATATTTT. This codes for CASSLVAGAHAGNTIYF.